Following are 14 T cell receptor beta chains from one sample sequenced in a study of Graves' ophthalmopathy and Graves' hyperthyroidism. RNA transcripts were the source from which TCR beta CDR3 regions were amplified. HTBI primers primed a first-round RT-PCR, and a second-round multiplex PCR followed. TCRdb passed the multiplex PCR reads through MiXCR, listing each CDR3 protein once. The table lists approximately 410,000 distinct CDR3 sequences, approximately 15% of them singletons, with 5.5% to 7% in the top ten. The sequencing input was peripheral blood. The receptors stem from a woman aged 18 to 35 with stable Graves' hyperthyroidism.

This clonotype was seen repeatedly, ten times or more. The chain employs TRBV11-2 and TRBJ2-7; 12 nucleotides match TRBD2. Trimming at V came to 5 bases and at J to 2 bases, leaving 7 bases not matched to a gene. The CDR3 is 16 amino acids. Germline values: CDR1 SGHAT, CDR2 FQNNGV. As DNA, the CDR3 is TGTGCCAGCAGCACGGATCTAGCGGGGGGGACCTACGAGCAGTACTTC. It translates to CASSTDLAGGTYEQYF. Looking up the rest from reference TRBV11-2 and TRBJ2-7 gives the full variable domain: EAGVAQSPRYKIIEKRQSVAFWCNPISGHATLYWYQQILGQGPKLLIQFQNNGVVDDSQLPKDRFSAERLKGVDSTLKIQPAKLEDSAVYLCASSTDLAGGTYEQYFGPGTRLTVT.

This clonotype was seen many times. The chain is built from TRBV6-5 and TRBJ1-5, with 7 bases that match TRBD1. Germline lookup yields CDR1 MNHEY and CDR2 SVGAGI. V lost 2 bases to trimming and J lost 7 bases; unmatched junction nucleotides: 11. The CDR3 length is 16 residues. The CDR3 reads CASSYPDRARWQPQHF. CDR3 coding DNA: TGTGCCAGCAGTTACCCTGACAGGGCCCGCTGGCAGCCCCAGCATTTT.

This clonotype was detected many times. J is TRBJ2-3 and V is TRBV12-3 or TRBV12-4; TRBD2 matches at 8 bases. J lost 2 bases, V lost 3 bases, and 7 bases had no gene match. The CDR3 runs 16 residues. CDR3 protein: CASSFLRGGHTDTQYF. In DNA form, the CDR3 reads TGTGCCAGCAGTTTTTTGCGCGGGGGGCACACAGATACGCAGTATTTT.

Ten or more counts support this clonotype. In DNA, the CDR3 is TGTGCCAGTAAACCGGGACAGCGGCTCGGGCCCCAGCATTTT. Protein: CASKPGQRLGPQHF. This chain links TRBV19 with TRBJ1-5; TRBD1 matches 7 bases. Germline assignment: CDR1 LNHDA and CDR2 SQIVND (reference sequence). Germline trimming cut 7 bases from V and 9 bases from J; bases unmatched to any gene: 12. The CDR3 has 14 amino acids.

This chain uses TRBV6-2 or TRBV6-3 with TRBJ2-5, with TRBD1 matching over 9 bases. This CDR3 region has 16 residues. V trimming: 6 bases; J trimming: 2 bases; junction bases outside the gene matches: 10. Per the germline V gene, CDR1 is MNHEY and CDR2 is SVGEGT. CDR3 amino acids: CASRPGTGWHQETQYF. CDR3 bases: TGTGCCAGCAGACCCGGGACAGGGTGGCATCAAGAGACCCAGTACTTC.

This clonotype was seen ten or more times. The genes are TRBV6-1 and TRBJ2-7; 10 bases map to TRBD2. CDR3 length equals 14 residues. Germline V gives CDR1 MNHNS, CDR2 SASEGT. Trimming took 5 bases from V and 11 from J; bases not matched to a gene: 12. CDR3 region: CASSPRASGGAEYF. CDR3 sequence (DNA): TGTGCCAGCAGTCCCCGGGCTAGCGGGGGAGCCGAGTACTTC.

This clonotype has ten or more counts. The V call is TRBV6-1, the J call TRBJ1-2; D is ambiguous. The CDR3 loop spans 10 amino acids. Germline V gives CDR1 MNHNS, CDR2 SASEGT. V was trimmed by 5 bases and J by 8 bases, leaving 6 bases between them. The CDR3 DNA sequence: TGTGCCAGCAGTAGGGAGGGCTACACCTTC. It codes for CASSREGYTF.

This clonotype was seen many times. V usage is TRBV7-2 and J usage is TRBJ2-7; D gene ambiguous. CDR3 length equals 11 residues. The germline CDR1 and CDR2 sequences are SGHTA and FQGNSA. Trimming pared 5 bases from V and 3 bases from J, leaving 5 bases between. The chain's CDR3 is CASSIRYEQYF. CDR3 coding DNA: TGTGCCAGCAGCATCCGCTACGAGCAGTACTTC.

This clonotype was counted many times. Because the CDR3 is missing its conserved closing phenylalanine or tryptophan, this is likely a read error. The rearrangement joins TRBV10-3 to TRBJ2-7; 7 nucleotides line up with TRBD1. This CDR3 has 13 residues. The germline CDR1 and CDR2 sequences are ENHRY and SYGVKD. J was trimmed by 5 bases and V by 5 bases; bases with no gene match: 6. In DNA, the CDR3 is TGTGCCATCAGTCCTTCCAGGGGGAACGAGCAGTACCTC. Its translation: CAISPSRGNEQYL.

The table lists this clonotype with many counts. This rearrangement joins TRBV5-1 to TRBJ2-7; D is uncertain. This CDR3 is built from 13 residues. The V end lost 0 bases, the J end lost 3 bases, and 7 bases lay between the germline ends. Germline CDR1 SGHRS, CDR2 YFSETQ. CDR3 residues: CASSLEHSYEQYF. CDR3 DNA: TGCGCCAGCAGCTTGGAACACAGCTACGAGCAGTACTTC.

A word on this clonotype: Possible read error: a much larger clone is one base away. The conserved phenylalanine or tryptophan is not found at the CDR3 terminus, so this likely reflects a read error. The rearrangement uses TRBV15 and TRBJ1-1; no reliable D call. The germline V gene has CDR1 LNHNV and CDR2 YYDKDF (reference sequence). This CDR3 is built from 15 residues. V dropped 1 base and J dropped 1 base, with 10 bases sitting between them. CDR3 amino acids: CATSRGGLSNTEAFL. CDR3 in DNA: TGTGCCACCAGCAGAGGCGGACTTTCGAACACTGAAGCTTTCTTG.

This sequence joins TRBV28 and TRBJ1-2; D is perhaps TRBD1 (5 bases). This CDR3 is built from 14 residues. V lost 6 bases, J lost 6 bases, and 17 bases lay in between. Germline loops: CDR1 MDHEN, CDR2 SYDVKM. The CDR3 nucleotides read TGTGCCAGCAGAGATTCGGGGACTCACGATGGCTACACCTTC. Translating it yields CASRDSGTHDGYTF.

This clonotype was found many times. The gene calls are TRBV7-2 and TRBJ1-2; maybe TRBD1 (5 bases). The ends were cut back, 3 bases at V and 3 bases at J, with 14 bases in the middle. Looked up from germline, CDR1 is SGHTA and CDR2 is FQGNSA. This CDR3 has 15 residues. The CDR3 DNA follows: TGTGCCAGCAGCTTTTATCGGGGGATAGACTATGGCTACACCTTC. Translation gives CASSFYRGIDYGYTF.

In this sample, this clonotype turned up many times. The chain links TRBV20-1 to TRBJ2-7, with 7 bases that match TRBD1. The CDR3 contains 13 residues. With V trimmed by 0 bases and J by 2 bases, 1 base remained unmatched. The germline gives CDR1 DFQATT, CDR2 SNEGSKA (reference sequence). Here the CDR3 DNA reads TGCAGTGCTAGAGATAGGGGGCCCTACGAGCAGTACTTC. Amino acid sequence: CSARDRGPYEQYF.